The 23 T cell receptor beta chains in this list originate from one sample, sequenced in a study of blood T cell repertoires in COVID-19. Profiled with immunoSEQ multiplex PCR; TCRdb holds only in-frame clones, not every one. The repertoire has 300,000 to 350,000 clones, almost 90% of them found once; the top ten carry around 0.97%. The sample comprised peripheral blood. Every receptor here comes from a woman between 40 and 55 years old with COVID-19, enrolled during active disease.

CDR3 DNA: TGTGCCAGCAGCGTAACAGGGAGTGGTGGCTACACCTTC. Amino acids: CASSVTGSGGYTF. The V and J genes are TRBV13 and TRBJ1-2; the D gene is possibly TRBD1 (6 bases). Deletions cut 5 bases from V and 7 bases from J, with 14 bases between. Germline CDR1 PRHDT, CDR2 FYEKMQ (reference sequence). The CDR3 consists of 13 residues. The full variable domain, its missing parts supplied by reference TRBV13 and TRBJ1-2, is AAGVIQSPRHLIKEKRETATLKCYPIPRHDTVYWYQQGPGQDPQFLISFYEKMQSDKGSIPDRFSAQQFSDYHSELNMSSLELGDSALYFCASSVTGSGGYTFGSGTRLTVV.

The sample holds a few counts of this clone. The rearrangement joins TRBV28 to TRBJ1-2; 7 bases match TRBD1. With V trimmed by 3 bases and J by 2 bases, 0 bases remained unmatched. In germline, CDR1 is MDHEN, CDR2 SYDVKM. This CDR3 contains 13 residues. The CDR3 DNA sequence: TGTGCCAGCAGTTTGACAGGGAACTATGGCTACACCTTC. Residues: CASSLTGNYGYTF.

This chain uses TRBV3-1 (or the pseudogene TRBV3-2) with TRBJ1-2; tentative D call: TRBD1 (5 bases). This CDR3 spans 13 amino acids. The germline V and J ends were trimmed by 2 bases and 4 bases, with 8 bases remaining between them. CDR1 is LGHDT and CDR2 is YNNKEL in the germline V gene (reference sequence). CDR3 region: CASSQRGGYGYTF. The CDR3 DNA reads TGTGCCAGCAGCCAAAGGGGTGGCTATGGCTACACCTTC.

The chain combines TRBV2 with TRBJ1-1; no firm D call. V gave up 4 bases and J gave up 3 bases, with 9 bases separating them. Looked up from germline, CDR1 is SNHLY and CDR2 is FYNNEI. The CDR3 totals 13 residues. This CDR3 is CASSVTEYTEAFF. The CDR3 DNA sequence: TGTGCCAGCAGTGTTACAGAGTACACTGAAGCTTTCTTT.

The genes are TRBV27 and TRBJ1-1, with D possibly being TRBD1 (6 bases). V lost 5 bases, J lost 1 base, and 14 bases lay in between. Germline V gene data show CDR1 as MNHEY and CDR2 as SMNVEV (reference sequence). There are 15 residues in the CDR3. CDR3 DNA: TGTGCCAGCAGTAAGCGTGGGGGCTGGAACACTGAAGCTTTCTTT. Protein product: CASSKRGGWNTEAFF.

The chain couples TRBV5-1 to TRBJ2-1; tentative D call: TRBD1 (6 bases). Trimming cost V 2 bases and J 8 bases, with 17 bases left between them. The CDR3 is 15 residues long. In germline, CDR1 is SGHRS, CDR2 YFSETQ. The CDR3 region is CASSFGAGDTDEQFF. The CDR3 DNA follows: TGCGCCAGCAGCTTCGGGGCAGGGGACACGGATGAGCAGTTCTTC.

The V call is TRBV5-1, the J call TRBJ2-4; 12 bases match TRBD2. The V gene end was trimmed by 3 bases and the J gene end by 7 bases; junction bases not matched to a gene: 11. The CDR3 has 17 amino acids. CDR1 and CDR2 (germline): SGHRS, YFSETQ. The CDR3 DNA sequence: TGCGCCAGCAGCTCGGCTAGCGGGAGGGCCTATGGCAACATTCAGTACTTC. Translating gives CASSSASGRAYGNIQYF.

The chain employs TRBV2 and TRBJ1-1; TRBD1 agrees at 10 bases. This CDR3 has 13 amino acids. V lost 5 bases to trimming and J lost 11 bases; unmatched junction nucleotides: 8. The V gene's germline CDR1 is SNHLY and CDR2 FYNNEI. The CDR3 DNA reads TGTGCCAGCAGTCAATCCAAGGGACAGGGGGCTTTCTTT. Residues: CASSQSKGQGAFF.

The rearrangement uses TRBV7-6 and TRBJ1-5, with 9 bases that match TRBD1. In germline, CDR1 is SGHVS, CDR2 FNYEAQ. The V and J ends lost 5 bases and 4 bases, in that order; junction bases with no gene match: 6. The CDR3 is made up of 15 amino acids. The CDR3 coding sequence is TGTGCCAGCAGCAGCGGACAGGGGCTAAATCAGCCCCAGCATTTT. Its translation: CASSSGQGLNQPQHF. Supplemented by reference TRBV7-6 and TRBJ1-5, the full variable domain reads GAGVSQSPRYKVTKRGQDVALRCDPISGHVSLYWYRQALGQGPEFLTYFNYEAQQDKSGLPNDRFSAERPEGSISTLTIQRTEQRDSAMYRCASSSGQGLNQPQHFGDGTRLSIL.

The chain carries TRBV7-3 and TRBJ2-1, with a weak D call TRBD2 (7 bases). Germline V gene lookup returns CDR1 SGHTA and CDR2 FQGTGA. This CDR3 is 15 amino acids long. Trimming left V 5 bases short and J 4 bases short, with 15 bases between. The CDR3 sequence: CASSPRGASYNEQFF. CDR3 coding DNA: TGTGCCAGCAGCCCTCGGGGGGCGTCGTACAATGAGCAGTTCTTC.

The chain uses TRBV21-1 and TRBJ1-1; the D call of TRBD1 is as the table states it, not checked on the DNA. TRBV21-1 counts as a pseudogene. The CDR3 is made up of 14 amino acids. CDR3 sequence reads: CASSKDRDGTEAFF. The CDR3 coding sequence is TGTGCCAGCAGCAAAGACAGGGACGGCACTGAAGCTTTCTTT.

The CDR3 protein is CASSGTGNGYTF. CDR3 coding DNA: TGTGCCAGCTCAGGGACAGGGAATGGCTACACCTTC. V gene TRBV18 combines with J gene TRBJ1-2, with 9 bases that match TRBD1. The CDR3 runs to 12 residues. Losses at the gene ends were 5 bases for V and 6 bases for J; bases not matched to a gene: 1. CDR1 KGHSH and CDR2 LQKENI come from the germline V gene.

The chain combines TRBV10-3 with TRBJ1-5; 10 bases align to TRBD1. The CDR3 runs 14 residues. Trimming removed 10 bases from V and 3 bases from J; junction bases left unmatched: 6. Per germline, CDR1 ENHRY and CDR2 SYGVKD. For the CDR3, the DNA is TGTGCCAATTCCGGGACAGGGGACAATCAGCCCCAGCATTTT. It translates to CANSGTGDNQPQHF.

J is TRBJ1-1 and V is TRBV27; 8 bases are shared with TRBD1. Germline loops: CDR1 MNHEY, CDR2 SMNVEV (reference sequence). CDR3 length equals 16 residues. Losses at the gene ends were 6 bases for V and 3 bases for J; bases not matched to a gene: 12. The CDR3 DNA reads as TGTGCCAGCAGAAGCGTTGACACAGGGGGGGACACTGAAGCTTTCTTT. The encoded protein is CASRSVDTGGDTEAFF.

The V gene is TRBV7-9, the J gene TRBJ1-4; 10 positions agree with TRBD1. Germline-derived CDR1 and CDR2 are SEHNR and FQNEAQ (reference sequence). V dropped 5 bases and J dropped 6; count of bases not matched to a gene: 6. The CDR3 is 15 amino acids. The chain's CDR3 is CASSPPGQGYEKLFF. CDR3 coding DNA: TGTGCCAGCAGCCCGCCGGGACAGGGGTATGAAAAACTGTTTTTT.

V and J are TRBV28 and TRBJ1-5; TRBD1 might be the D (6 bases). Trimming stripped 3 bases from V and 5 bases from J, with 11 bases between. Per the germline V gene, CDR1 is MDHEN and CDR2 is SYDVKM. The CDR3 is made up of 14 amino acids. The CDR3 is CASSLRGGHQPQHF. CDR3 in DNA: TGTGCCAGCAGTTTGAGGGGGGGCCATCAGCCCCAGCATTTT.

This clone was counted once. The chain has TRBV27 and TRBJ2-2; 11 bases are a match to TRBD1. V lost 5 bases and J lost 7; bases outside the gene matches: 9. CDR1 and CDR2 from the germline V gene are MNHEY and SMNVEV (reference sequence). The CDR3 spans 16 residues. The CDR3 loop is CASSTLDRGLVGELFF. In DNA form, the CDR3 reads TGTGCCAGCAGTACTCTGGACAGGGGGCTAGTCGGGGAGCTGTTTTTT.

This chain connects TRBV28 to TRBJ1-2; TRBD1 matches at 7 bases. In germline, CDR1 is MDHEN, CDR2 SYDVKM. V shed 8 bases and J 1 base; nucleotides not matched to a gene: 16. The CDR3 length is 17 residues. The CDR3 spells CASRPLRDSADNYGYTF. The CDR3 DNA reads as TGTGCCAGCCGACCTCTCCGGGACAGCGCCGATAACTATGGCTACACCTTC.

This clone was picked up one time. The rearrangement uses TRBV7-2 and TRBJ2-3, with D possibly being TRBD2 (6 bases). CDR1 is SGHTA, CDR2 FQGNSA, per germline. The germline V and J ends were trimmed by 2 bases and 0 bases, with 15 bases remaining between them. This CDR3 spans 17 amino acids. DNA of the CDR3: TGTGCCAGCAGCTTAATGTATGCGGGATCTAGCACAGATACGCAGTATTTT. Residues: CASSLMYAGSSTDTQYF.

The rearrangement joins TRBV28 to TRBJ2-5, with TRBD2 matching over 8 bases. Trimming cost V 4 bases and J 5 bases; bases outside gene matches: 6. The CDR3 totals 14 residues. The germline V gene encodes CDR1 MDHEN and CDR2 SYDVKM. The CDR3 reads CASSSSGSGETQYF. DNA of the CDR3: TGTGCCAGCAGTTCAAGCGGGAGTGGGGAGACCCAGTACTTC.

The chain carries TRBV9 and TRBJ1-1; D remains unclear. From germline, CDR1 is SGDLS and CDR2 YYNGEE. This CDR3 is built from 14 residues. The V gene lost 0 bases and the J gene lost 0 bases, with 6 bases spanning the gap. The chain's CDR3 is CASSVAGMNTEAFF. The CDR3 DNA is TGTGCCAGCAGCGTAGCAGGAATGAACACTGAAGCTTTCTTT.

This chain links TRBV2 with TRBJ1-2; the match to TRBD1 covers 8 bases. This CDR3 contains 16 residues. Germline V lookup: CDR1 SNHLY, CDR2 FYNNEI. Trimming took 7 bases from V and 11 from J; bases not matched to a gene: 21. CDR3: CASTLQGVGADIGYTF. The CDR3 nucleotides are TGTGCCAGCACTTTACAGGGGGTTGGGGCGGATATCGGTTACACCTTC. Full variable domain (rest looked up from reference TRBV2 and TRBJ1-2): EPEVTQTPSHQVTQMGQEVILRCVPISNHLYFYWYRQILGQKVEFLVSFYNNEISEKSEIFDDQFSVERPDGSNFTLKIRSTKLEDSAMYFCASTLQGVGADIGYTFGSGTRLTVV.

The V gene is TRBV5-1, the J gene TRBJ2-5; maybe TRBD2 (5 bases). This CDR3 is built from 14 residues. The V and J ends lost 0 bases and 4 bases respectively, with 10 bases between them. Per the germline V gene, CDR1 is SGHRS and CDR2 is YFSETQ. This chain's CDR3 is CASSLGGGRETQYF. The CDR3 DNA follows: TGCGCCAGCAGCTTGGGTGGAGGTAGAGAGACCCAGTACTTC.